The rows below give T cell receptor beta chains drawn from one sample of a study of T cell changes during pregnancy in multiple sclerosis. Method: immunoSEQ multiplex PCR; TCRdb's copy keeps in-frame clones and lacks some. This sample has under 50,000 clones, with 92% found just once. The sample consisted of CD8+ T cells from peripheral blood mononuclear cells, taken before pregnancy. The source of these receptors is a female donor with multiple sclerosis, enrolled in a pregnancy study. Both conserved end residues are part of each CDR3. The order of the fields is CDR3 length, clone size, V gene, J gene, D gene, CDR3 DNA, CDR3 protein. The D gene is left open where the match is weak. The size of a clone is reported for some rows only, either as once, few or many, or as a class for expanded clones.

>12|.|TRBV2|TRBJ1-1|.
TGTGCCAGCCCCGGGGGGCGAACTGCGGCTTTCTTT
CASPGGRTAAFF
>11|.|TRBV5-6|TRBJ1-2|TRBD1
TGTGCCAGCAGCTCGGGACAGCCGTCCTCCTTC
CASSSGQPSSF
>15|.|TRBV27|TRBJ2-3|.
TGTGCCAGCAGTTTCTGGGCGGGGGCTACAGATACGCAGTATTTT
CASSFWAGATDTQYF
>13|.|TRBV14|TRBJ1-1|TRBD1
TGTGCCAGCAGCGTAACAGGGGGAACTGAAGCTTTCTTT
CASSVTGGTEAFF
>15|few|TRBV7-9|TRBJ2-1|TRBD2
TGTGCCAGCAGCTTGAAAAGCGGGATCCACAATGAGCAGTTCTTC
CASSLKSGIHNEQFF
>14|.|TRBV7-6|TRBJ2-5|.
TGTGCCAGCAGCCCCTCCGAAGGAGGACAGACCCAGTACTTC
CASSPSEGGQTQYF
>17|once|TRBV28|TRBJ1-1|.
TGTGCCAGCAGTAACACCCGAACGGGAGGACATAACACTGAAGCTTTCTTT
CASSNTRTGGHNTEAFF
>14|.|TRBV6-5|TRBJ2-1|TRBD2
TGTGCCAGCGCAGCGGGGGGGGAGTACAATGAGCAGTTCTTC
CASAAGGEYNEQFF
>16|.|TRBV9|TRBJ1-2|TRBD1
TGTGCCAGCAGCGCAAGGGGCCAGGGGGCGCGCTATGGCTACACCTTC
CASSARGQGARYGYTF
>13|few|TRBV5-6|TRBJ1-1|.
TGTGCCAGCAGCTTTCACAGATTAACTGAAGCTTTCTTT
CASSFHRLTEAFF
>18|medium-sized|TRBV27|TRBJ1-5|TRBD1
TGTGCCAGCAGGACCGGGACAGGGGGCTCTTATAGCAATCAGCCCCAGCATTTT
CASRTGTGGSYSNQPQHF